Detailed here is one T cell receptor beta chain. Its specificity is unknown. The CDR3 spans 17 residues. Germline V lookup: CDR1 SGHTS, CDR2 YDEGEE. With 3 bases clipped from V and 0 bases from J, the junction kept 7 bases outside the gene matches. This sample is part of a study of graft-versus-host responses after intestinal transplantation. Across the whole study: Recipients got multivisceral, liver-intestinal, or isolated intestinal transplants.

Regarding the study as a whole: The study associated peak circulating GvH clone levels with early post-transplant HvG declines.

TCRdb's copy holds only in-frame clones and misses some; the assay was immunoSEQ multiplex PCR. This table holds about 130,000 clones, more than 90% found once. The chain links TRBV5-8 to TRBJ2-3, with 10 nucleotides matching TRBD2. This TCR was sampled from a human donor who received an intestinal transplant. This sample comprised unstimulated CD4+ T cells sorted from spleen or lymph node cells, obtained before intestinal transplant. The CDR3 here is CASSSSGGPFSTDTQYF. CDR3 DNA: TGTGCCAGCAGCTCTAGCGGGGGACCATTTAGCACAGATACGCAGTATTTT. The variable domain in full, with the rest retrieved from reference TRBV5-8 and TRBJ2-3, is EAGVTQSPTHLIKTRGQQATLRCSPISGHTSVYWYQQALGLGLQFLLWYDEGEERNRGNFPPRFSGRQFPNYSSELNVNALELEDSALYLCASSSSGGPFSTDTQYFGPGTRLTVL.